These T cell receptor beta chains were read from a single sample in a study of cytomegalovirus exposure and HLA in healthy donors. Measured with immunoSEQ multiplex PCR; TCRdb has only the in-frame clones, and not every one. The sample includes 160,000 or so clones, almost 85% of them seen just once. The specimen was PBMCs. The receptor set was obtained from a man aged 30-40 years in good health and CMV-seropositive. The CDR3 runs from the conserved cysteine through the conserved F or W. Each record gives: V gene, clone size, D gene, J gene, CDR3 DNA, CDR3 protein. The D gene is left open where the match is weak. The listing skips clone size in some rows; elsewhere it reads once, few, many or a size class.

v_gene: TRBV5-1
abundance: -
d_gene: TRBD1
j_gene: TRBJ2-7
CDR3nt: TGCGCCAGCAGCTTGGCCGGGGACAGGGTCACCTACGAGCAGTACTTC
CDR3aa: CASSLAGDRVTYEQYF

v_gene: TRBV9
abundance: few
d_gene: -
j_gene: TRBJ2-7
CDR3nt: TGTGCCAGCAGCCGGGACAACTACGAGCAGTACTTC
CDR3aa: CASSRDNYEQYF

v_gene: TRBV6-1
abundance: -
d_gene: -
j_gene: TRBJ2-7
CDR3nt: TGTGCCAGCAGTGACAACTACGAGCAGTACTTC
CDR3aa: CASSDNYEQYF

v_gene: TRBV7-9
abundance: -
d_gene: -
j_gene: TRBJ1-6
CDR3nt: TGTGCCAGCAGCTCCCTTATCCCCCCCAATTCACCCCTCCACTTT
CDR3aa: CASSSLIPPNSPLHF

v_gene: TRBV27
abundance: -
d_gene: -
j_gene: TRBJ2-7
CDR3nt: TGTGCCAGCAGTTTGGGGGCGAGGGGCTACGAGCAGTACTTC
CDR3aa: CASSLGARGYEQYF

v_gene: TRBV2
abundance: -
d_gene: TRBD2
j_gene: TRBJ2-2
CDR3nt: TGTGCCAGCAGTGCGTCTAGCGGGGGATACACCGGGGAGCTGTTTTTT
CDR3aa: CASSASSGGYTGELFF

v_gene: TRBV30
abundance: -
d_gene: TRBD1
j_gene: TRBJ1-1
CDR3nt: TGTGCCTGGAACCCCCGGACAGGGGGCACTGAAGCTTTCTTT
CDR3aa: CAWNPRTGGTEAFF

v_gene: TRBV27
abundance: -
d_gene: TRBD2
j_gene: TRBJ2-5
CDR3nt: TGTGCCAGCAGTCTGGGACTAGCGGGAGGAGCAGAGACCCAGTACTTC
CDR3aa: CASSLGLAGGAETQYF

v_gene: TRBV5-1
abundance: -
d_gene: TRBD1
j_gene: TRBJ1-1
CDR3nt: TGCGCCAGCAGCTTAGGGACAGAAGGTGAAGCTTTCTTT
CDR3aa: CASSLGTEGEAFF

v_gene: TRBV28
abundance: -
d_gene: -
j_gene: TRBJ1-2
CDR3nt: TGTGCCAGCAGTTTCGGGCAGGGGCTATATGGCTACACCTTC
CDR3aa: CASSFGQGLYGYTF

v_gene: TRBV27
abundance: -
d_gene: -
j_gene: TRBJ1-2
CDR3nt: TGTGCCAGCAGTTTTTCCAGGGGTGACTATGGCTACACCTTC
CDR3aa: CASSFSRGDYGYTF

v_gene: TRBV30
abundance: -
d_gene: TRBD1
j_gene: TRBJ2-7
CDR3nt: TGTGCCTGGATGACAGGGTTGGAGCAGTACTTC
CDR3aa: CAWMTGLEQYF

v_gene: TRBV19
abundance: -
d_gene: TRBD1
j_gene: TRBJ1-1
CDR3nt: TGTGCCAGTAGCTCAGGGGGCGCGGGCACTGAAGCTTTCTTT
CDR3aa: CASSSGGAGTEAFF

v_gene: TRBV10-1
abundance: -
d_gene: TRBD1
j_gene: TRBJ2-7
CDR3nt: TGCGCCAGCAACAAGGACAGGGGGGCGACTTACGAGCAGTACTTC
CDR3aa: CASNKDRGATYEQYF

v_gene: TRBV4-1
abundance: -
d_gene: TRBD1
j_gene: TRBJ2-1
CDR3nt: TGCGCCAGCAGCCAAGTCCCCGGACAGGGGGCTTATGAGCAGTTCTTC
CDR3aa: CASSQVPGQGAYEQFF

v_gene: TRBV9
abundance: -
d_gene: TRBD2
j_gene: TRBJ2-1
CDR3nt: TGTGCCAGCAGCGTAGGCGGGAGTCGGTACTACAATGAGCAGTTCTTC
CDR3aa: CASSVGGSRYYNEQFF

v_gene: TRBV28
abundance: -
d_gene: TRBD1
j_gene: TRBJ1-4
CDR3nt: TGTGCCAGCAGGGACAGGGGGAAAAAACTGTTTTTT
CDR3aa: CASRDRGKKLFF

v_gene: TRBV28
abundance: -
d_gene: -
j_gene: TRBJ1-5
CDR3nt: TGTGCCAGCAGTCTGTACCGGAGCAATCAGCCCCAGCATTTT
CDR3aa: CASSLYRSNQPQHF

v_gene: TRBV5-6
abundance: -
d_gene: TRBD1
j_gene: TRBJ1-5
CDR3nt: TGTGCCAGCAGCCTGACAGGGCTCAATCAGCCCCAGCATTTT
CDR3aa: CASSLTGLNQPQHF

v_gene: TRBV6-4
abundance: -
d_gene: TRBD2
j_gene: TRBJ2-3
CDR3nt: TGTGCCAGCAGTGACTCGCCCCGGGGGGACGGCCCAGATACGCAGTATTTT
CDR3aa: CASSDSPRGDGPDTQYF

v_gene: TRBV5-1
abundance: once
d_gene: TRBD1
j_gene: TRBJ2-5
CDR3nt: TGCGCCAGCAGCTTGGTCCGGACAGGACAAGAGACCCAGTACTTC
CDR3aa: CASSLVRTGQETQYF

v_gene: TRBV29-1
abundance: once
d_gene: TRBD1
j_gene: TRBJ2-7
CDR3nt: TGCAGCGTTGGGGAGACAGGGTCCTACGAGCAGTACTTC
CDR3aa: CSVGETGSYEQYF

v_gene: TRBV2
abundance: -
d_gene: TRBD1
j_gene: TRBJ1-3
CDR3nt: TGTGCCAGCAGTGAAGCGCCGGGTGACAGGGCTGGAAACACCATATATTTT
CDR3aa: CASSEAPGDRAGNTIYF

v_gene: TRBV19
abundance: few
d_gene: TRBD1
j_gene: TRBJ1-5
CDR3nt: TGTGCCAGTAGTACCGACAGGGGCAATCAGCCCCAGCATTTT
CDR3aa: CASSTDRGNQPQHF

v_gene: TRBV6-9
abundance: -
d_gene: TRBD1
j_gene: TRBJ1-2
CDR3nt: TGTGCCAGCAGTTATTCGAAGGGACAGGGGGCGATTAACTATGGCTACACCTTC
CDR3aa: CASSYSKGQGAINYGYTF

v_gene: TRBV27
abundance: -
d_gene: -
j_gene: TRBJ2-5
CDR3nt: TGTGCCAGCAAGACACCTTACCAAGAGACCCAGTACTTC
CDR3aa: CASKTPYQETQYF

v_gene: TRBV7-6
abundance: once
d_gene: -
j_gene: TRBJ1-3
CDR3nt: TGTGCCAGCAGCTTAGAAGGGAGCGGGGGAAACACCATATATTTT
CDR3aa: CASSLEGSGGNTIYF

v_gene: TRBV15
abundance: -
d_gene: -
j_gene: TRBJ2-2
CDR3nt: TGTGCCACCAGCAGACCGCGCCAGGGATCGACCGGGGAGCTGTTTTTT
CDR3aa: CATSRPRQGSTGELFF

v_gene: TRBV27
abundance: -
d_gene: -
j_gene: TRBJ2-3
CDR3nt: TGTGCCAGCAGTTTTAGTGTCGCAGATACGCAGTATTTT
CDR3aa: CASSFSVADTQYF

v_gene: TRBV7-9
abundance: -
d_gene: TRBD2
j_gene: TRBJ2-7
CDR3nt: TGTGCCAGCAGCTTATCGTTAGCGGGGGACCTCTACGAGCAGTACTTC
CDR3aa: CASSLSLAGDLYEQYF

v_gene: TRBV11-2
abundance: many
d_gene: TRBD1
j_gene: TRBJ2-1
CDR3nt: TGTGCCAGCAGCTTATTTGTGGGACAGACCCACAATGAGCAGTTCTTC
CDR3aa: CASSLFVGQTHNEQFF

v_gene: TRBV4-3
abundance: -
d_gene: -
j_gene: TRBJ2-3
CDR3nt: TGCGCCAGCAGCCAAGATCTTGAGATTACAGATACGCAGTATTTT
CDR3aa: CASSQDLEITDTQYF

v_gene: TRBV19
abundance: -
d_gene: -
j_gene: TRBJ1-5
CDR3nt: TGTGCCAGTAGTCCCCCACGGGGAGCTCTGGATCAGCCCCAGCATTTT
CDR3aa: CASSPPRGALDQPQHF

v_gene: TRBV21-1
abundance: -
d_gene: -
j_gene: TRBJ1-4
CDR3nt: TGTGCCAGCAGCAGTCGGACGAGCCCCTGGGGGGACAGTGAGGAAAAACTGTTTTTT
CDR3aa: CASSSRTSPWGDSEEKLFF

v_gene: TRBV7-2
abundance: few
d_gene: -
j_gene: TRBJ2-3
CDR3nt: TGTGCCAGCAGCTTGACAGGGAGGGATACGCAGTATTTT
CDR3aa: CASSLTGRDTQYF

v_gene: TRBV18
abundance: -
d_gene: -
j_gene: TRBJ2-3
CDR3nt: TGTGCCAGCTCATTTTTTGGAGGGGATACGCAGTATTTT
CDR3aa: CASSFFGGDTQYF

v_gene: TRBV5-1
abundance: few
d_gene: -
j_gene: TRBJ2-7
CDR3nt: TGCGCCAGCAGCTTGGGGGGACTCTACGAGCAGTACTTC
CDR3aa: CASSLGGLYEQYF

v_gene: TRBV7-6
abundance: -
d_gene: TRBD1
j_gene: TRBJ2-7
CDR3nt: TGTGCCAGCAGCCCTTTGCCGGGACAGGGGGCTCTCGAGCAGTACTTC
CDR3aa: CASSPLPGQGALEQYF

v_gene: TRBV27
abundance: -
d_gene: TRBD2
j_gene: TRBJ2-7
CDR3nt: TGTGCCAGCAGTTTATCGCTAGCGGGGGGGAACGAGCAGTACTTC
CDR3aa: CASSLSLAGGNEQYF

v_gene: TRBV25-1
abundance: -
d_gene: -
j_gene: TRBJ2-2
CDR3nt: TGTGCCAGCAGCGCCCCCGGAGGGCGCACCGGGGAGCTGTTTTTT
CDR3aa: CASSAPGGRTGELFF

v_gene: TRBV6-5
abundance: -
d_gene: -
j_gene: TRBJ1-5
CDR3nt: TGTGCCAGCAGTTACTCTCCAGGGGAGGGACAGCCCCAGCATTTT
CDR3aa: CASSYSPGEGQPQHF

v_gene: TRBV30
abundance: -
d_gene: -
j_gene: TRBJ1-6
CDR3nt: TGTGCCTGGTCGTTGGGAGAAAATTCACCCCTCCACTTT
CDR3aa: CAWSLGENSPLHF

v_gene: TRBV4-3
abundance: -
d_gene: -
j_gene: TRBJ2-3
CDR3nt: TGCGCCAGCAGCCAAGCCCTAGGCCTGGGCACAGATACGCAGTATTTT
CDR3aa: CASSQALGLGTDTQYF